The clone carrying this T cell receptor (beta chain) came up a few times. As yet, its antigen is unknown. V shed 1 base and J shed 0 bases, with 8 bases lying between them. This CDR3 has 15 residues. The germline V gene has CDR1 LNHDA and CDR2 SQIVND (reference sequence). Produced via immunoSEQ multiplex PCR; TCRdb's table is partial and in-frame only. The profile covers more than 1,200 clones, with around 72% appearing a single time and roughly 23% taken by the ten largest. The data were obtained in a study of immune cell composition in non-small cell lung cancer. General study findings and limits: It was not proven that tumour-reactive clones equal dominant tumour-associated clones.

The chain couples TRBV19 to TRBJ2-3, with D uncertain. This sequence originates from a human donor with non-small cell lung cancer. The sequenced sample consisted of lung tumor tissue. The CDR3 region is CASSIAGRSTDTQYF. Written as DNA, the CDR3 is TGTGCCAGTAGTATAGCGGGTAGAAGCACAGATACGCAGTATTTT.